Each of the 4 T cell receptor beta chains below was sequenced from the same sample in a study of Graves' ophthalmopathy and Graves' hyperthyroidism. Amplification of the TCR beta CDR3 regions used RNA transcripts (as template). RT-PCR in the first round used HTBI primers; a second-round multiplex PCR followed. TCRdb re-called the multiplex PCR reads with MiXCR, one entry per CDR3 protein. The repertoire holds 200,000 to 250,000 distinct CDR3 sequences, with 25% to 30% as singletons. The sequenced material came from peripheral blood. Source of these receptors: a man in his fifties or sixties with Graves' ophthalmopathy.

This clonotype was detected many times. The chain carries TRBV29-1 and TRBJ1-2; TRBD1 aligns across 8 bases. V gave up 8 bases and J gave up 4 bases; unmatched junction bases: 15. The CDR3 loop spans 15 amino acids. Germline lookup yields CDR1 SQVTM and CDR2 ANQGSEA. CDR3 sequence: CSSKRVGQGGYGYTF. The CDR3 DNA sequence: TGCAGCTCGAAGAGAGTAGGACAGGGAGGCTATGGCTACACCTTC.

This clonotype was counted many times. CDR3 sequence (DNA): TGTGCCAGCAGCCGAGGGACAGGGGTACCCTACGAGCAGTACTTC. Its translation is CASSRGTGVPYEQYF. The chain joins TRBV7-2 to TRBJ2-7; 10 nucleotides agree with TRBD1. The J segment lost 2 bases and the V segment lost 5 bases, leaving 6 bases of the junction unmatched. The V gene's germline CDR1 is SGHTA and CDR2 FQGNSA. CDR3 size: 15 residues. The full variable domain, rest sourced from reference TRBV7-2 and TRBJ2-7, is GAGVSQSPSNKVTEKGKDVELRCDPISGHTALYWYRQSLGQGLEFLIYFQGNSAPDKSGLPSDRFSAERTGGSVSTLTIQRTQQEDSAVYLCASSRGTGVPYEQYFGPGTRLTVT.

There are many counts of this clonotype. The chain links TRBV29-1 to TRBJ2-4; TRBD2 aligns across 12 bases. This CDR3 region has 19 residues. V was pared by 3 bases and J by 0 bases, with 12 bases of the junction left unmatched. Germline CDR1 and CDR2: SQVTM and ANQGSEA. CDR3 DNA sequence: TGCAGCGTTGAGGTTCCGGGACTAGCGGGTTCCCTAGCCAAAAACATTCAGTACTTC. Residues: CSVEVPGLAGSLAKNIQYF.

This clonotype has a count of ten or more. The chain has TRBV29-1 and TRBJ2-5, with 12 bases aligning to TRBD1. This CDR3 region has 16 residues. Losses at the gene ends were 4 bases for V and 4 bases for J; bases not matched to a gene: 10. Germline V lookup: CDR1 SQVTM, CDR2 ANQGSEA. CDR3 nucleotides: TGCAGCGTTGGGGGCCCTGGGACAGGGGGCACAGAGACCCAGTACTTC. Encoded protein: CSVGGPGTGGTETQYF.